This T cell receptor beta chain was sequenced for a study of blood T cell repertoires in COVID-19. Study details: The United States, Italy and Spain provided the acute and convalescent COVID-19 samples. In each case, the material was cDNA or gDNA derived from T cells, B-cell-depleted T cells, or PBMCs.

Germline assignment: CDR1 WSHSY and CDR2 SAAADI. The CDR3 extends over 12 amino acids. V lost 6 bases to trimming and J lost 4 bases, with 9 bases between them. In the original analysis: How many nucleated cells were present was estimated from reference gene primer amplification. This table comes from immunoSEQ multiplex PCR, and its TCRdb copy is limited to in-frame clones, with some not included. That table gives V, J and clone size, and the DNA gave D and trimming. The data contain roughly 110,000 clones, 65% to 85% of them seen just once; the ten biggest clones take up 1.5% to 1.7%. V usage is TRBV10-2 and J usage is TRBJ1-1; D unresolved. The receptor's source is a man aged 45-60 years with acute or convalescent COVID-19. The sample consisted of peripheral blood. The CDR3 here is CASRDSSTEAFF. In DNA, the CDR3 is TGCGCCAGCAGGGACTCCAGCACTGAAGCTTTCTTT.